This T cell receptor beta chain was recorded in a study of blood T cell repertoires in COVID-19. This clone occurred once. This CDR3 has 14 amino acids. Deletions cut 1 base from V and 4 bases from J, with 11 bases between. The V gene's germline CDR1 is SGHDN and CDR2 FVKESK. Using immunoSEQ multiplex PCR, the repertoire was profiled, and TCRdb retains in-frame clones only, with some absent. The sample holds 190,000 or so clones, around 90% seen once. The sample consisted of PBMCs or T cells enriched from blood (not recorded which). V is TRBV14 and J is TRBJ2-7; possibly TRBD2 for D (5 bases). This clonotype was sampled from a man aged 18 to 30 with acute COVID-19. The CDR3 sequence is CASSQAFPGYEQYF. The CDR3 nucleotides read TGTGCCAGCAGCCAAGCGTTCCCGGGGTACGAGCAGTACTTC.